The source of this T cell receptor beta chain is a study of identical twins. TCRdb reprocessed the 5' RACE reads via MiXCR and lists one record per CDR3 protein. The repertoire consists of about 200,000 distinct CDR3 sequences, with roughly 7.1% occurring once and the leading ten covering more than 12%. Findings of the study overall: High-abundance cord blood beta clonotypes had fewer insertions; memory repertoires showed none. Among monozygotic twins, out-of-frame TCR alpha sharing exceeded what models predicted.

The CDR3 runs 15 residues. V was pared by 5 bases and J by 0 bases, with 2 bases of the junction left unmatched. Germline V gives CDR1 SNHLY, CDR2 FYNNEI. In this sample, this clonotype turned up a few times. No antigen is known for it. Another study also made use of these data, one on T cells expressing NK-cell markers. Per that study: In the group of eight sequenced donors, seven were HCMV-seropositive and one was seronegative.

The sequence was obtained from a woman aged 18-30 years in good health. The J gene is TRBJ2-7, the V gene TRBV2; 12 bases align to TRBD2. The sample comprised CD8+ T cells sorted from blood. The CDR3 sequence is CASSTSGGSSYEQYF. CDR3 sequence (DNA): TGTGCCAGCAGTACTAGCGGGGGGAGCTCCTACGAGCAGTACTTC.